This passage covers 24 T cell receptor beta chains from one sample sequenced in a study of T-cell memory formation after mild COVID-19. TCRdb recomputed calls from the 5' RACE reads with MiXCR, one row per CDR3 protein. Of some 450,000 distinct CDR3 sequences in the sample, approximately 19% were seen once. Specimen: PBMCs or a T cell subset sorted from them (not recorded which). The receptors come from a man younger than 35 who had mild COVID-19 (a few samples of this study predate the infection). Cell type and time point are not known.

J is TRBJ2-4 and V is TRBV2; TRBD1 aligns across 9 bases. Looked up from germline, CDR1 is SNHLY and CDR2 is FYNNEI. The CDR3 covers 14 residues. V was pared by 9 bases and J by 0 bases, with 3 bases of the junction left unmatched. The CDR3 bases are TGTGCCAGTCGACAGGGGGTAGCCAAAAACATTCAGTACTTC. This encodes CASRQGVAKNIQYF.

CDR3 protein: CSAIDSGGYTGELFF. In nucleotides, the CDR3 is TGCAGTGCGATAGACTCCGGGGGGTACACCGGGGAGCTGTTTTTT. The genes are TRBV20-1 and TRBJ2-2, with 7 positions matching TRBD2. CDR3 length: 15 residues. CDR1 DFQATT and CDR2 SNEGSKA come from the germline V gene (reference sequence). After removal of 6 bases from V and 3 bases from J, the junction contained 10 bases not matched to a gene.

This clonotype occurred a few times. This rearrangement joins TRBV29-1 to TRBJ2-7, with D unresolved. This CDR3 contains 11 residues. Germline V gene lookup returns CDR1 SQVTM and CDR2 ANQGSEA. The V end lost 5 bases, the J end lost 5 bases, and 10 bases lay between the germline ends. CDR3 nucleotide sequence: TGCAGCGTTTCACAAGACAACGAGCAGTACTTC. This codes for CSVSQDNEQYF.

This clonotype was seen repeatedly, ten times or more. J is TRBJ2-3 and V is TRBV5-1; D uncertain. The CDR3 has 13 amino acids. The germline V and J ends were trimmed by 4 bases and 3 bases, with 9 bases remaining between them. Germline CDR1 reads SGHRS; CDR2 reads YFSETQ. CDR3 in amino acids: CASSPGRTDTQYF. As DNA, the CDR3 is TGCGCCAGCAGCCCCGGGCGTACAGATACGCAGTATTTT.

The gene calls are TRBV5-6 and TRBJ2-7, with 7 bases aligning to TRBD1. CDR3 length: 15 amino acids. With V trimmed by 0 bases and J by 5 bases, 8 bases remained unmatched. Germline V gene data show CDR1 as SGHDT and CDR2 as YYEEEE. CDR3 amino acids: CASSLDLGQRDEQYF. DNA for the CDR3: TGTGCCAGCAGCTTGGATCTGGGACAGCGTGACGAGCAGTACTTC.

The chain carries TRBV10-3 and TRBJ2-3; D remains ambiguous. In germline, CDR1 is ENHRY, CDR2 SYGVKD. Deletions cut 2 bases from V and 14 bases from J, with 20 bases between. CDR3 length: 14 residues. In DNA form, the CDR3 reads TGTGCCATCAGTGAGGACGGCGCGCCAGGTCTCCGGTATTTT. Residues: CAISEDGAPGLRYF.

About this clonotype itself: A read error is likely, as this CDR3 ends without the conserved phenylalanine or tryptophan. The J gene is TRBJ2-1, the V gene TRBV28; a possible D gene is TRBD2 (5 bases). The CDR3 is 14 residues long. Germline CDR1 reads MDHEN; CDR2 reads SYDVKM. V lost 10 bases, J lost 2 bases, and 15 bases lay in between. This CDR3 is CATRGGEPYNEQFL. In DNA, the CDR3 is TGTGCCACCAGAGGTGGGGAGCCCTACAATGAGCAGTTCTTA.

In its sample, this clonotype was seen a few times. V gene TRBV19 combines with J gene TRBJ2-6; D not resolved. Germline V CDR1 and CDR2: LNHDA, SQIVND (reference sequence). CDR3 length: 15 residues. V was shortened by 2 bases and J by 0 bases, with 5 bases between the two germline ends. CDR3 nucleotide sequence: TGTGCCAGTAGTATACCCCTCTCTGGGGCCAACGTCCTGACTTTC. It specifies CASSIPLSGANVLTF.

A few counts support this clonotype. The rearrangement links TRBV20-1 to TRBJ2-1; 11 nucleotides agree with TRBD1. V lost 3 bases and J lost 6; bases outside the gene matches: 7. This CDR3 contains 15 residues. Per germline, CDR1 DFQATT and CDR2 SNEGSKA (reference sequence). CDR3 amino acids: CSARDGTGGLNEQFF. The CDR3 nucleotides are TGCAGTGCTAGGGACGGGACAGGGGGTCTCAATGAGCAGTTCTTC.

The chain employs TRBV9 and TRBJ1-1; TRBD1 is a possible D gene (5 bases). V lost 4 bases to trimming and J lost 0 bases, with 16 bases between them. Germline CDR1 is SGDLS and CDR2 is YYNGEE. The CDR3 sequence is 16 residues long. The DNA for the CDR3 is TGTGCCAGCAGCCCGGGACCTAATATTATGAACACTGAAGCTTTCTTT. The encoded protein is CASSPGPNIMNTEAFF.

As DNA, the CDR3 is TGTGCCAGCAGCTTAGTGGTGGGTCTCACTGAAGCTTTCTTT. Its protein is CASSLVVGLTEAFF. The chain recombines TRBV7-9 with TRBJ1-1; D is undetermined. Germline CDR1 is SEHNR and CDR2 is FQNEAQ (reference sequence). The CDR3 has 14 residues. V lost 1 base and J 4 bases, leaving 10 bases between the germline ends.

This sequence joins TRBV7-9 and TRBJ1-3; D perhaps matches TRBD1 (6 bases). V was trimmed by 5 bases and J by 0 bases, leaving 23 bases between them. This CDR3 has 19 amino acids. Germline CDR1 SEHNR, CDR2 FQNEAQ (reference sequence). CDR3 region: CASSPARYREGVSGNTIYF. Here the CDR3 DNA reads TGTGCCAGCAGCCCCGCACGGTACAGGGAAGGAGTCTCTGGAAACACCATATATTTT.

The chain employs TRBV9 and TRBJ1-6; the D is unclear. From germline, CDR1 is SGDLS and CDR2 YYNGEE. The ends were cut back, 3 bases at V and 10 bases at J, with 14 bases in the middle. The CDR3 has 14 residues. The CDR3 spells CASSETLEPSPLHF. Written as DNA, the CDR3 is TGTGCCAGCAGCGAAACCCTGGAGCCCTCACCCCTCCACTTT.

The chain uses TRBV10-3 and TRBJ2-3; 7 nucleotides line up with TRBD1. V lost 6 bases and J lost 2; bases outside the gene matches: 8. The CDR3 totals 15 residues. Germline assignment: CDR1 ENHRY and CDR2 SYGVKD. The chain's CDR3 is CAISLGQFPTDTQYF. Written as DNA, the CDR3 is TGTGCCATCAGCTTGGGACAGTTCCCCACAGATACGCAGTATTTT.

This clonotype was seen a few times. The chain recombines TRBV12-3 or TRBV12-4 with TRBJ1-5; tentatively, D is TRBD1 (6 bases). CDR3 length equals 14 residues. V was clipped by 7 bases and J by 9 bases, with 19 bases between them. CDR3 nucleotides: TGTGCCAGCACCCACGGGGGCAGGAATGGGCCCCAGCATTTT. It translates to CASTHGGRNGPQHF.

This clonotype has a handful of counts. This chain uses TRBV4-3 with TRBJ2-7; D is uncertain. V lost 0 bases to trimming and J lost 1 base, with 7 bases between them. There are 14 residues in the CDR3. Germline V gene sequence: CDR1 LGHNA, CDR2 YSLEER. The CDR3 DNA reads as TGCGCCAGCAGCCAAGACCTAGGGTCCTACGAGCAGTACTTC. Its protein product is CASSQDLGSYEQYF.

The rearrangement uses TRBV20-1 and TRBJ2-3; D ambiguous. V was pared by 5 bases and J by 0 bases, with 15 bases between. The CDR3 totals 15 residues. Germline CDR1 is DFQATT and CDR2 is SNEGSKA (reference sequence). DNA for the CDR3: TGCAGTGCTGTGATTAGGAGACCTAGCACAGATACGCAGTATTTT. Translated, it gives CSAVIRRPSTDTQYF.

This clonotype was seen a handful of times. One end of the junction is discordant with germline, which a read error may explain. The chain employs TRBV25-1 and TRBJ1-1; the match to TRBD1 covers 8 bases. The germline V gene encodes CDR1 MGHDK and CDR2 SYGVNS. The CDR3 has 16 residues. CDR3 sequence reads: CASSAYGQGGSTEVFF. In DNA form, the CDR3 reads TGTGCCAGCAGTGCCTATGGACAGGGCGGGAGCACTGAAGTTTTCTTT.

The V gene is TRBV29-1, the J gene TRBJ2-2; D possibly uses TRBD1 or TRBD2 (5 bases each). The germline V gene has CDR1 SQVTM and CDR2 ANQGSEA. CDR3 length equals 12 residues. Trimming left V 5 bases short and J 8 bases short, with 12 bases between. CDR3 DNA: TGCAGCGTTCGGGGCCCGCGAGGGGAGCTGTTTTTT. Residues: CSVRGPRGELFF.

This clonotype has a handful of counts. This rearrangement joins TRBV7-9 to TRBJ1-2; weak D call: TRBD1 (5 bases). V lost 5 bases to trimming and J lost 5 bases, with 15 bases between them. The germline V gene has CDR1 SEHNR and CDR2 FQNEAQ (reference sequence). The CDR3 is 14 amino acids. The CDR3 bases are TGTGCCAGCAGCAGGTCCGGGACGGATTATGGCTACACCTTC. Protein sequence: CASSRSGTDYGYTF. Full variable domain (remainder filled in from reference TRBV7-9 and TRBJ1-2): DTGVSQNPRHKITKRGQNVTFRCDPISEHNRLYWYRQTLGQGPEFLTYFQNEAQLEKSRLLSDRFSAERPKGSFSTLEIQRTEQGDSAMYLCASSRSGTDYGYTFGSGTRLTVV.

V usage is TRBV20-1 and J usage is TRBJ2-6, with 8 bases fitting TRBD1. The CDR3 runs to 15 residues. The V gene end was trimmed by 2 bases and the J gene end by 3 bases; junction bases not matched to a gene: 3. In germline, CDR1 is DFQATT, CDR2 SNEGSKA (reference sequence). This chain's CDR3 is CSARTGGDGANVLTF. DNA for the CDR3: TGCAGTGCTAGAACAGGGGGAGATGGGGCCAACGTCCTGACTTTC.

Many counts were recorded for this clonotype. This chain uses TRBV7-2 with TRBJ2-5; 16 bases agree with TRBD2. Trimming removed 4 bases from V and 7 bases from J; junction bases left unmatched: 9. Per the germline V gene, CDR1 is SGHTA and CDR2 is FQGNSA. The CDR3 consists of 17 residues. The CDR3 bases are TGTGCCAGCAGCTACCAAGGGACTAGCGGGGGGGCCGGGACCCAGTACTTC. Translating it yields CASSYQGTSGGAGTQYF.

The chain has TRBV7-2 and TRBJ2-7, with 9 bases matching TRBD1. The germline CDR1 and CDR2 sequences are SGHTA and FQGNSA. The CDR3 runs to 15 residues. Trimming cost V 4 bases and J 3 bases; bases outside gene matches: 7. CDR3 bases: TGTGCCAGCAGCTCTGGACAGGGGATCTTCTACGAGCAGTACTTC. Translation: CASSSGQGIFYEQYF.

This clonotype was seen at least ten times. The chain employs TRBV7-2 and TRBJ2-7; 13 positions match TRBD2. Germline-derived CDR1 and CDR2 are SGHTA and FQGNSA. J gave up 4 bases and V 4 bases, and 4 bases lay outside the gene matches. This CDR3 has 15 amino acids. The CDR3 coding sequence is TGTGCCAGCAGCTCCCGGACTAGCGGGGGATACGAGCAGTACTTC. Amino acids: CASSSRTSGGYEQYF.